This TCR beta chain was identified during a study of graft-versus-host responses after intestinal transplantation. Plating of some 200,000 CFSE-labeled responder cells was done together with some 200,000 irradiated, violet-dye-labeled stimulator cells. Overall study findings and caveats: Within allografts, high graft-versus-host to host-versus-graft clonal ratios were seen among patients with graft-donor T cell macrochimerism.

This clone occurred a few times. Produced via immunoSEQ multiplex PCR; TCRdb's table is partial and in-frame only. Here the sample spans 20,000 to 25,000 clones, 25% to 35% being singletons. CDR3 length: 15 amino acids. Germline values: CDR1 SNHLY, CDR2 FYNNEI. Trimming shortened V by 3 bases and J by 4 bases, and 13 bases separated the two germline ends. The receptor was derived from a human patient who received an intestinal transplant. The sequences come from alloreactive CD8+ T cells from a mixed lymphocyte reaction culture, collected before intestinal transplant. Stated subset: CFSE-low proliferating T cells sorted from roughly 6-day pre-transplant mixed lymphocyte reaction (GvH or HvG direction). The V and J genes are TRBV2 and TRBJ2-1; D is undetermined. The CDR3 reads CASSDGPPPYNEQFF. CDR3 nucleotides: TGTGCCAGCAGTGATGGGCCGCCACCTTACAATGAGCAGTTCTTC.